Sequencing of this T cell receptor (beta chain) was carried out in a study of cytomegalovirus exposure and HLA in healthy donors. With 60 Vbeta and 13 Jbeta primers, the PCR was carried out. TCRdb keeps only in-frame clones here, not all; method: immunoSEQ multiplex PCR. The sample lists just over 150,000 clones; around 84% were seen once. Germline V gives CDR1 GTSNPN, CDR2 SVGIG (reference sequence). V was shortened by 4 bases and J by 5 bases, with 14 bases between the two germline ends. The CDR3 loop spans 13 amino acids. This TCR came from a man between 18 and 29 years old in good health and CMV-seronegative. The sample comprised PBMCs. J is TRBJ1-1 and V is TRBV30; TRBD1 is a possible D gene (5 bases). The DNA of the CDR3 is TGTGCCTGGACGAAGGCGGAGGGGACTGAAGCTTTCTTT. Its protein is CAWTKAEGTEAFF.